A single sample gave rise to the 19 T cell receptor beta chains below, sequenced in a study of T cells after yellow fever vaccination. TCRdb re-called the 5' RACE reads through MiXCR, storing one row per CDR3 protein. The profile shows around 350,000 distinct CDR3 sequences, approximately 6% of them singletons. The material sequenced was PBMCs, taken 5 days after the yellow fever booster vaccination. The receptors come from a man aged 25 to 40 who received the YFV17D yellow fever vaccine.

The chain uses TRBV3-1 and TRBJ1-1; TRBD1 matches at 7 bases. V was clipped by 5 bases and J by 1 base; unmatched bases: 7. CDR3 size: 15 residues. Looked up from germline, CDR1 is LGHDT and CDR2 is YNNKEL (reference sequence). The CDR3 here is CASSISAGGNTEAFF. In DNA form, the CDR3 reads TGTGCCAGCAGCATATCAGCAGGGGGGAACACTGAAGCTTTCTTT.

This clonotype was found many times. The chain links TRBV27 to TRBJ2-1, with 13 bases identical to TRBD2. The CDR3 loop spans 15 amino acids. Losses at the gene ends were 6 bases for V and 9 bases for J; bases not matched to a gene: 8. Germline CDR1 is MNHEY and CDR2 is SMNVEV (reference sequence). The CDR3 coding sequence is TGTGCCAGCAGCCCCGGACTAGCGGGAGTTACTGAGCAGTTCTTC. The encoded protein is CASSPGLAGVTEQFF.

This clonotype was detected a few times. The rearrangement uses TRBV7-2 and TRBJ1-2, with 10 bases that match TRBD1. V shed 3 bases and J 7 bases; nucleotides not matched to a gene: 5. This CDR3 is built from 14 residues. Germline CDR1 and CDR2: SGHTA and FQGNSA. The CDR3 coding sequence is TGTGCCAGCAGCTTCAGGGACAGGGGACTTGGCTACACCTTC. Its protein is CASSFRDRGLGYTF.

The V gene is TRBV7-8, the J gene TRBJ2-3, with D uncertain. The CDR3 is 15 residues long. V was pared by 1 base and J by 3 bases, with 11 bases between. The germline CDR1 and CDR2 sequences are SGHVS and FQNEAQ. The CDR3 region is CASSLVSMSTDTQYF. In DNA, the CDR3 is TGTGCCAGCAGCTTAGTTTCGATGAGTACAGATACGCAGTATTTT.

This clonotype appeared a single time. The gene calls are TRBV20-1 and TRBJ2-3; perhaps D is TRBD1 or TRBD2 (6 bases each). With 2 bases removed from V and 6 bases from J, the gap between germline ends came to 9 bases. The CDR3 has 12 residues. Germline-derived CDR1 and CDR2 are DFQATT and SNEGSKA (reference sequence). CDR3 sequence (DNA): TGCAGTGCTAGAAAAGGGGGGGATACGCAGTATTTT. It translates to CSARKGGDTQYF.

This clonotype was counted at least ten times. The genes are TRBV20-1 and TRBJ2-3, with a tentative D call TRBD2 (7 bases). Deletions cut 6 bases from V and 5 bases from J, with 18 bases between. The CDR3 covers 14 residues. CDR1 and CDR2 from the germline V gene are DFQATT and SNEGSKA (reference sequence). CDR3 in DNA: TGCAGTGCCCCCGGGGGGCGGGTGGTAGATACGCAGTATTTT. The encoded protein is CSAPGGRVVDTQYF.

This rearrangement joins TRBV5-6 to TRBJ1-4; D uncertain. V gave up 4 bases and J gave up 8 bases, with 12 bases separating them. Per germline, CDR1 SGHDT and CDR2 YYEEEE. The CDR3 loop spans 13 amino acids. The CDR3 DNA reads as TGTGCCAGCAGCGATAGACATACCGAAAAACTGTTTTTT. Translating gives CASSDRHTEKLFF.

This clonotype came up many times. The rearrangement joins TRBV20-1 to TRBJ2-4; tentatively, D is TRBD1 or TRBD2 (5 bases each). Germline V gene sequence: CDR1 DFQATT, CDR2 SNEGSKA (reference sequence). V was cut by 7 bases and J by 9 bases, with 13 bases left in between. This CDR3 is 11 amino acids long. The DNA of the CDR3 is TGCAGTGTGAGAGGGGTGGGCATTCAGTACTTC. The encoded protein is CSVRGVGIQYF.

The gene calls are TRBV29-1 and TRBJ2-7; D is perhaps TRBD1 (5 bases). The V end lost 4 bases, the J end lost 3 bases, and 19 bases lay between the germline ends. Germline CDR1 reads SQVTM; CDR2 reads ANQGSEA. This CDR3 spans 15 amino acids. CDR3 residues: CSVAWVRQTLYEQYF. The CDR3 DNA reads as TGCAGCGTTGCCTGGGTGCGACAGACACTCTACGAGCAGTACTTC.

This clonotype was detected many times. V is TRBV5-1 and J is TRBJ2-1; 9 bases map to TRBD2. Germline assignment: CDR1 SGHRS and CDR2 YFSETQ. V lost 0 bases, J lost 4 bases, and 2 bases stayed unmatched. The CDR3 sequence is 15 residues long. The CDR3 loop reads CASSLGLAEYNEQFF. In DNA form, the CDR3 reads TGCGCCAGCAGCTTGGGACTAGCGGAATACAATGAGCAGTTCTTC.

At least ten counts were recorded for this clonotype. The chain couples TRBV29-1 to TRBJ2-1; 8 bases are shared with TRBD2. The CDR3 is 12 amino acids. CDR1 and CDR2 from the germline V gene are SQVTM and ANQGSEA. Trimming removed 7 bases from V and 8 bases from J; junction bases left unmatched: 7. The CDR3 protein is CSGESGSDEQFF. The CDR3 DNA reads as TGCAGCGGAGAAAGCGGGAGCGATGAGCAGTTCTTC.

This clonotype was counted many times. The gene calls are TRBV20-1 and TRBJ2-1; the match to TRBD2 covers 11 bases. V lost 6 bases and J lost 7; bases outside the gene matches: 8. The CDR3 sequence is 14 residues long. Germline values: CDR1 DFQATT, CDR2 SNEGSKA (reference sequence). DNA of the CDR3: TGCAGTGCCTCCCTAGCGGGAGGTTCAAATGAGCAGTTCTTC. Encoded protein: CSASLAGGSNEQFF.

This clonotype was detected many times. The chain combines TRBV18 with TRBJ2-3; 7 positions match TRBD2. The V and J ends lost 2 bases and 2 bases, in that order; junction bases with no gene match: 4. The CDR3 consists of 15 residues. From germline, CDR1 is KGHSH and CDR2 LQKENI. The chain's CDR3 is CASSPIAGDTDTQYF. The CDR3 DNA reads as TGTGCCAGCTCACCAATTGCGGGAGACACAGATACGCAGTATTTT. The full variable domain, its missing parts supplied by reference TRBV18 and TRBJ2-3, is NAGVMQNPRHLVRRRGQEARLRCSPMKGHSHVYWYRQLPEEGLKFMVYLQKENIIDESGMPKERFSAEFPKEGPSILRIQQVVRGDSAAYFCASSPIAGDTDTQYFGPGTRLTVL.

The chain links TRBV5-3 to TRBJ2-3; D remains ambiguous. TRBV5-3 is given ORF status, its function remaining uncertain. V lost 8 bases, J lost 4 bases, and 20 bases lay in between. The CDR3 spans 15 residues. The CDR3 DNA reads as TGTGCCAGGGGCCCCGGGCTAGTGTGCTCAGATACGCAGTATTTT. Its translation is CARGPGLVCSDTQYF.

The CDR3 sequence is CASRPELASYNEQFF. The CDR3 DNA follows: TGTGCCAGCAGACCGGAACTAGCCTCCTACAATGAGCAGTTCTTC. The chain couples TRBV2 to TRBJ2-1; the D gene is possibly TRBD2 (6 bases). Looked up from germline, CDR1 is SNHLY and CDR2 is FYNNEI. The V gene lost 6 bases and the J gene lost 0 bases, with 12 bases spanning the gap. CDR3 length equals 15 residues.

Of note for this clonotype: With a much larger clone just one base away, this may be a read error. The chain couples TRBV11-2 to TRBJ2-1; D is undetermined. CDR3 length: 16 amino acids. The germline gives CDR1 SGHAT, CDR2 FQNNGV. The CDR3 nucleotides read TGTGCCAGCAGCTTAGAGAGGTGGCCCTCCTACAATGGGCAGTTCTTC. Its protein product is CASSLERWPSYNGQFF.

The rearrangement uses TRBV28 and TRBJ2-7, with D uncertain. CDR3 length: 12 residues. V was pared by 6 bases and J by 6 bases, with 12 bases between. Germline V gene sequence: CDR1 MDHEN, CDR2 SYDVKM. The DNA for the CDR3 is TGTGCCAGCAGGAGTCGGATTAGCGAGCAGTACTTC. It encodes CASRSRISEQYF.

There are many counts of this clonotype. The J gene is TRBJ2-7, the V gene TRBV28; TRBD2 might be the D (5 bases). V was shortened by 8 bases and J by 5 bases, with 16 bases between the two germline ends. Germline V gene data show CDR1 as MDHEN and CDR2 as SYDVKM. This CDR3 is built from 13 residues. The CDR3 loop reads CASSRRALDEQYF. In DNA, the CDR3 is TGTGCCAGCTCCCGGCGGGCACTCGACGAGCAGTACTTC.

This chain joins TRBV5-1 and TRBJ2-2; 10 bases are a match to TRBD2. Germline CDR1 and CDR2: SGHRS and YFSETQ. The CDR3 length is 16 residues. V shed 6 bases, J shed 7 bases, and the junction held 12 bases outside the gene matches. The CDR3: CASKPTSLAGVGELFF. The DNA for the CDR3 is TGCGCCAGCAAACCCACTTCCCTAGCGGGAGTCGGGGAGCTGTTTTTT.